This TCR beta chain was retrieved from a study of CDR3 diversity in severe acne. This CDR3 contains 14 residues. The V gene's germline CDR1 is MGHRA and CDR2 YSYEKL. V gave up 3 bases and J gave up 5 bases, with 14 bases separating them. This clonotype has ten or more counts. TCRdb re-called the PCR reads through MiXCR, storing one row per CDR3 protein. The data contain over 100,000 distinct CDR3 sequences, 45% to 60% of them singletons. The sequence derives from a male donor with acne. Sequencing was carried out using blood. V is TRBV4-1 and J is TRBJ2-7; D possibly corresponds to TRBD1 (6 bases). CDR3 sequence (DNA): TGCGCCAGCAGCCAGACCAGGGGTCTCGACGAGCAGTACTTC. Protein: CASSQTRGLDEQYF.